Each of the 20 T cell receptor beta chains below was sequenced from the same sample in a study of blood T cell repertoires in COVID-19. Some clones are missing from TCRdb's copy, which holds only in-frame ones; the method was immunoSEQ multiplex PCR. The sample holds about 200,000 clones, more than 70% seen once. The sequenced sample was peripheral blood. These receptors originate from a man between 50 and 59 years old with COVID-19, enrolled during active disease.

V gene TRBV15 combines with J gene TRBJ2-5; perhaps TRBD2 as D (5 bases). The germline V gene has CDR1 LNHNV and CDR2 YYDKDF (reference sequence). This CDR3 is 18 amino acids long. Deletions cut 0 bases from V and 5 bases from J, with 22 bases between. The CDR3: CATSRDPGSLLSRETQYF. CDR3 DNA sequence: TGTGCCACCAGCAGAGACCCGGGGTCCCTTCTATCTCGGGAGACCCAGTACTTC.

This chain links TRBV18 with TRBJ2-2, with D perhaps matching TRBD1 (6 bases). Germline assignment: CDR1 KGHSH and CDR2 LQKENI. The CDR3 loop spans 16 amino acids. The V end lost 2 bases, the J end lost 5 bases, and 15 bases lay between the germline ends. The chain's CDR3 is CASSPAARGSTGELFF. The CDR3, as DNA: TGTGCCAGCTCACCAGCCGCCAGGGGCTCGACCGGGGAGCTGTTTTTT.

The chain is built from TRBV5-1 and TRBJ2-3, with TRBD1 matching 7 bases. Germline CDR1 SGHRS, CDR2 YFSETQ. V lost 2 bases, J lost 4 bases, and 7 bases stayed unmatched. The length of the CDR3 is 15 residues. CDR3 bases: TGCGCCAGCAGCTTTGGGCAGGGGGTGGCAGATACGCAGTATTTT. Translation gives CASSFGQGVADTQYF.

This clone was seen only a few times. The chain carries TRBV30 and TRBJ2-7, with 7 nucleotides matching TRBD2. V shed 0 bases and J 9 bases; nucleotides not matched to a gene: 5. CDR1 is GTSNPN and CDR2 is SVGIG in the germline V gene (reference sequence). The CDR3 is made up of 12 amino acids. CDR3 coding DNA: TGTGCCTGGAGTGTACGGCGGGAGTTGCAGTACTTC. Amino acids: CAWSVRRELQYF. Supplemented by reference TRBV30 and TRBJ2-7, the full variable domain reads SQTIHQWPATLVQPVGSPLSLECTVEGTSNPNLYWYRQAAGRGLQLLFYSVGIGQISSEVPQNLSASRPQDRQFILSSKKLLLSDSGFYLCAWSVRRELQYFGPGTRLTVT.

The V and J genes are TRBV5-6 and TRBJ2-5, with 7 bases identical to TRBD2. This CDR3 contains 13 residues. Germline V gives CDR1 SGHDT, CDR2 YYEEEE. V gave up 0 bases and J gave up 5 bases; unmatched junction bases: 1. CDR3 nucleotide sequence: TGTGCCAGCAGCTTGGCCGGGGGGGAGACCCAGTACTTC. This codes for CASSLAGGETQYF.

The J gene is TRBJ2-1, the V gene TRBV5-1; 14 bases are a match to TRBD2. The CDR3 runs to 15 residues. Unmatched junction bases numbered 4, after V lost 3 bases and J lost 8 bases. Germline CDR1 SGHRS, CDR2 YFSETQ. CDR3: CASSSTSGGVYEQFF. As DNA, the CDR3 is TGCGCCAGCAGCTCGACTAGCGGGGGGGTATATGAGCAGTTCTTC.

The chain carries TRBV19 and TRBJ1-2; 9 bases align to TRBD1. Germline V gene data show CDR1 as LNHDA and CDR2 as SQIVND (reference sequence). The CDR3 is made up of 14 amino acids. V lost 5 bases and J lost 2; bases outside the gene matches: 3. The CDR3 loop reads CASSVGQGNYGYTF. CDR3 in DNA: TGTGCCAGTAGTGTCGGACAGGGGAACTATGGCTACACCTTC.

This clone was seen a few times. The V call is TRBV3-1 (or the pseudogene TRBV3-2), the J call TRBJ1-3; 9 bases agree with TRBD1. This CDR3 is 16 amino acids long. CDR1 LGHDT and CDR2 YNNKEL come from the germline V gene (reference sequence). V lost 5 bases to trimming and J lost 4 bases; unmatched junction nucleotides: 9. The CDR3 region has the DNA TGTGCCAGCAGCACGCCCGGGACAGGGATCGGAAACACCATATATTTT. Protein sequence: CASSTPGTGIGNTIYF.

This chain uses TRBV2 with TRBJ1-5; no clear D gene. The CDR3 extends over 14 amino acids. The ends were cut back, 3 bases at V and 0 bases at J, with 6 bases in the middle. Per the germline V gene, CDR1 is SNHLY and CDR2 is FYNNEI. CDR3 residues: CASSDSTSNQPQHF. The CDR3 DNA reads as TGTGCCAGCAGTGATAGTACTAGCAATCAGCCCCAGCATTTT.

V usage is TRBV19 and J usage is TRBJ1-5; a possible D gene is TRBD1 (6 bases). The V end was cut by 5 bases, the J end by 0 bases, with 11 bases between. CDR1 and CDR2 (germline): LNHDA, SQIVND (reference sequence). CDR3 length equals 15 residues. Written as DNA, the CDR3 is TGTGCCAGTAGTGAGGGGGACTATAGCAATCAGCCCCAGCATTTT. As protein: CASSEGDYSNQPQHF.

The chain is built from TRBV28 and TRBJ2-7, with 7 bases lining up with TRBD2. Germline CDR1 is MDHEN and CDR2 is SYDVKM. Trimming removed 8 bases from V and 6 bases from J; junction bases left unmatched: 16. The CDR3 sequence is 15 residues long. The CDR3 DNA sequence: TGTGCCAGCGACACGGGGGGTTCATCCCCCGGCGAGCAGTACTTC. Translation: CASDTGGSSPGEQYF.

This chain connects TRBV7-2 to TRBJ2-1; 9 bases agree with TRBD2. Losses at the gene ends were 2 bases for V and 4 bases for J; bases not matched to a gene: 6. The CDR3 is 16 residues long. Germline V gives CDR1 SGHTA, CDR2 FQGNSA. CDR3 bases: TGTGCCAGCAGCTTATCAGCGGGGGGCCAGTACAATGAGCAGTTCTTC. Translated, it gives CASSLSAGGQYNEQFF.

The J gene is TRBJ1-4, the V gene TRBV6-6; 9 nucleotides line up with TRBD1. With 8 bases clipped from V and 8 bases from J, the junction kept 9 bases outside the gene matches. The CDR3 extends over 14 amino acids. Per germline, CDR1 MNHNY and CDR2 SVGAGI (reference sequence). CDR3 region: CASAAGTGYEKLFF. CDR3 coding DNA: TGTGCCAGCGCTGCCGGGACAGGGTACGAAAAACTGTTTTTT.

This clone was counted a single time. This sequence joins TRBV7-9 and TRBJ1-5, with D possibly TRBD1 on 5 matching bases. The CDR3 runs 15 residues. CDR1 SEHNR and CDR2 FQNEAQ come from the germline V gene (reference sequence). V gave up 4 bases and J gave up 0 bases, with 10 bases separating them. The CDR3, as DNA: TGTGCCAGCAGCTACGACAGCTATAGCAATCAGCCCCAGCATTTT. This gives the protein CASSYDSYSNQPQHF.

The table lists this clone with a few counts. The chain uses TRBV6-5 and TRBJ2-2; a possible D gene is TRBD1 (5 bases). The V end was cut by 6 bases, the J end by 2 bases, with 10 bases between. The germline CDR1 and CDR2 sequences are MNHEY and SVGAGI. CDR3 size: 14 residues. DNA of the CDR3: TGTGCCAGCAGGACAGCCCAAAACACCGGGGAGCTGTTTTTT. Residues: CASRTAQNTGELFF.

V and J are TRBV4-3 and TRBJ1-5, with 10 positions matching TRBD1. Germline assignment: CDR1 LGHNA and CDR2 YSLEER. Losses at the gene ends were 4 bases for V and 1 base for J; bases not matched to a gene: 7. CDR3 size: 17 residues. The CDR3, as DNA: TGCGCCAGCAGCCCATCCGCGGGACAGGGGAGCAATCAGCCCCAGCATTTT. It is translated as CASSPSAGQGSNQPQHF.

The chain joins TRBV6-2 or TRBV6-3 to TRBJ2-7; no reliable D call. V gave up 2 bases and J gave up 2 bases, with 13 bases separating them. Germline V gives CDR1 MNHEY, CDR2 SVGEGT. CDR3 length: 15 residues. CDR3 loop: CASSYDSHPTYEQYF. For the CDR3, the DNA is TGTGCCAGCAGTTACGACTCCCATCCCACCTACGAGCAGTACTTC.

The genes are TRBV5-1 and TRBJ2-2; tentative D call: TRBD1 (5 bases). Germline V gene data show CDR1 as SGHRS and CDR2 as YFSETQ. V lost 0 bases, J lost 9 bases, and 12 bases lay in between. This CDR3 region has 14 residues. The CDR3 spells CASSLGQWGRELFF. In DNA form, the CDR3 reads TGCGCCAGCAGCTTGGGACAGTGGGGCCGGGAGCTGTTTTTT.

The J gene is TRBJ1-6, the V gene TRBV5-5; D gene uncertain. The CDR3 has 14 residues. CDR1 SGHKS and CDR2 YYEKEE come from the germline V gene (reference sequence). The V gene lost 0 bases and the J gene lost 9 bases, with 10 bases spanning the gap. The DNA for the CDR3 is TGTGCCAGCAGCTTGGCCTCGGGGAGTTCACCCCTCCACTTT. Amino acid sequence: CASSLASGSSPLHF.

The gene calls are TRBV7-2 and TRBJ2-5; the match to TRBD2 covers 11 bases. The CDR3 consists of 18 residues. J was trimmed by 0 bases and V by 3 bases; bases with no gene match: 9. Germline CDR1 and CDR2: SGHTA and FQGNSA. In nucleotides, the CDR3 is TGTGCCAGCAGCTTCACGACGGGACTAGCGGTGAACCAAGAGACCCAGTACTTC. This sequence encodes CASSFTTGLAVNQETQYF.